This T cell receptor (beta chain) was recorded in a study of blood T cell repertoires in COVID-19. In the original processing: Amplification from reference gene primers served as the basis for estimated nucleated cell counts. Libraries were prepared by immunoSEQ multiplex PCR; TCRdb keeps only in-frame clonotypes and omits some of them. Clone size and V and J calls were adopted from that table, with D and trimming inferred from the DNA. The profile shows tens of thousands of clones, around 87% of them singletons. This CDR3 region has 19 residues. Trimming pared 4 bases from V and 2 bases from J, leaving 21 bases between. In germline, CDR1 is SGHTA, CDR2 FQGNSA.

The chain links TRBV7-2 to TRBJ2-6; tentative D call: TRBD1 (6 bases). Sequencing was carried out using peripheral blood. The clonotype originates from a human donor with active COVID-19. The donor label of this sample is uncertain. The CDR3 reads CASSSPGGRVQAGANVLTF. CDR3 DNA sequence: TGTGCCAGCAGCTCCCCTGGGGGCAGGGTACAGGCTGGGGCCAACGTCCTGACTTTC.